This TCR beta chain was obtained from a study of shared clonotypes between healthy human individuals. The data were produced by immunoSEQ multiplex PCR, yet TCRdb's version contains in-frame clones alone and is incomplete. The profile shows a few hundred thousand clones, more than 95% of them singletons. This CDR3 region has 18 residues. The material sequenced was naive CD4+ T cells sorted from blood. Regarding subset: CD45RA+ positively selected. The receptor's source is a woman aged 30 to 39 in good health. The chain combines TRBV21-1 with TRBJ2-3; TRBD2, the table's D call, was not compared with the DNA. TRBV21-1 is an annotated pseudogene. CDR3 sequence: CASSKPLTVAAVPDTQYF. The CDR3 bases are TGTGCCAGCAGCAAGCCGCTAACGGTGGCGGCCGTCCCAGATACGCAGTATTTT.